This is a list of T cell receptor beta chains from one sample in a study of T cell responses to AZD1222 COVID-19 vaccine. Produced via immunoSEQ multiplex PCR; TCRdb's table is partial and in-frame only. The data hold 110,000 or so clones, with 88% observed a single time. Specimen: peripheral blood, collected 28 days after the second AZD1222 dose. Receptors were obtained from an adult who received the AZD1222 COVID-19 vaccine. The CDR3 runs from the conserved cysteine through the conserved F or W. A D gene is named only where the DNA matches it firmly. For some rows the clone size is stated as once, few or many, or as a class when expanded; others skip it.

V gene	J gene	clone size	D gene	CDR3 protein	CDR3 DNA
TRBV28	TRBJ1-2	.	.	CASSLTGFGDGYTF	TGTGCCAGCAGCCTTACCGGCTTTGGGGATGGCTACACCTTC
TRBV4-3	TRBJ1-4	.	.	CASSQEGLGKLFF	TGCGCCAGCAGCCAAGAGGGCTTAGGAAAACTGTTTTTT
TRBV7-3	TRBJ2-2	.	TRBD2	CASGQFGGAYTGELFF	TGTGCCAGCGGACAATTCGGGGGGGCTTACACCGGGGAGCTGTTTTTT
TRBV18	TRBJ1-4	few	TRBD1	CASSPGQGASNEKLFF	TGTGCCAGCTCGCCGGGACAGGGGGCTTCTAATGAAAAACTGTTTTTT
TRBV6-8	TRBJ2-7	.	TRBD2	CASSYSCSVAGGHEQYF	TGTGCCAGCAGTTACTCCTGTTCGGTAGCGGGGGGCCACGAGCAGTACTTC
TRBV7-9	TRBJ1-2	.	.	CASSFGAGYGYTF	TGTGCCAGCAGCTTCGGGGCAGGCTATGGCTACACCTTC
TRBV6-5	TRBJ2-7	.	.	CASSGPKWEQYF	TGTGCCAGCAGCGGACCCAAATGGGAGCAGTACTTC
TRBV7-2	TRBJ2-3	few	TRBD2	CASSPGTSGLADTQYF	TGTGCCAGCAGCCCCGGGACTAGCGGGTTAGCAGATACGCAGTATTTT
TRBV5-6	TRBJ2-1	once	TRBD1	CASSHPGTESNEQFF	TGTGCCAGCAGCCATCCCGGGACAGAAAGCAATGAGCAGTTCTTC
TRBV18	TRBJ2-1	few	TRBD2	CASSPRTSGGAATYNEQFF	TGTGCCAGCTCACCCCGGACTAGCGGGGGGGCCGCGACCTACAATGAGCAGTTCTTC
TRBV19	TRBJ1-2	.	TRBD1	CASSTPGQGRNYGYTF	TGTGCCAGTAGTACCCCGGGACAGGGCCGAAACTATGGCTACACCTTC
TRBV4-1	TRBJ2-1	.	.	CASSQIPGYNEQFF	TGCGCCAGCAGCCAGATACCAGGGTACAATGAGCAGTTCTTC
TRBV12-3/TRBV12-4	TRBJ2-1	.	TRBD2	CASTRTSGGEQFF	TGTGCCAGCACCCGGACTAGCGGGGGTGAGCAGTTCTTC
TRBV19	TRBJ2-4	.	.	CASSVIPGENIQYF	TGTGCCAGTAGCGTGATCCCCGGAGAAAACATTCAGTACTTC
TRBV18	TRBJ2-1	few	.	CASSPLGAYNEQFF	TGTGCCAGCTCACCATTGGGGGCCTACAATGAGCAGTTCTTC
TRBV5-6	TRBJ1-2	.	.	CASSLGTVVYGYTF	TGTGCCAGCAGCTTGGGGACGGTGGTCTATGGCTACACCTTC
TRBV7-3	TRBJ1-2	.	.	CASSPTALSNYGYTF	TGTGCCAGCAGCCCGACAGCGCTCTCTAACTATGGCTACACCTTC
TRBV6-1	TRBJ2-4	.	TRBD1	CASSEEGTALAKNIQYF	TGTGCCAGCAGTGAAGAGGGGACAGCTCTAGCCAAAAACATTCAGTACTTC
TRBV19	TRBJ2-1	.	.	CASSKQYNEQFF	TGTGCCAGTAGTAAACAGTACAATGAGCAGTTCTTC
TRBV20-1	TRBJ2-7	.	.	CSASSDYEQYF	TGCAGTGCTAGTTCGGACTACGAGCAGTACTTC
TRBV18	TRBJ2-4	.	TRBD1	CASSPGTGAKNIQYF	TGTGCCAGCTCACCGGGGACAGGGGCCAAAAACATTCAGTACTTC
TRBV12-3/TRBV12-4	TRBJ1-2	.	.	CASSSGTASGYTF	TGTGCCAGCAGCTCCGGGACCGCCTCAGGCTACACCTTC
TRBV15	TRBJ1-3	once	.	CATSRVGSGSGNTIYF	TGTGCCACCAGCAGAGTCGGCAGTGGGTCTGGAAACACCATATATTTT
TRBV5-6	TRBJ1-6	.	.	CASSLRPGFDNSPLHF	TGTGCCAGCAGCCTCCGTCCGGGTTTCGATAATTCACCCCTCCACTTT
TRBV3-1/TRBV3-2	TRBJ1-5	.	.	CASSQEREQPQHF	TGTGCCAGCAGCCAAGAGAGGGAGCAGCCCCAGCATTTT
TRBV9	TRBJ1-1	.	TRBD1	CASSISGTAPEAFF	TGTGCCAGCAGCATATCCGGGACAGCCCCTGAAGCTTTCTTT
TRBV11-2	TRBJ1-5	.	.	CASSLYYQTPQHF	TGTGCCAGCAGCTTATATTATCAAACGCCCCAGCATTTT
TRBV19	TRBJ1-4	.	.	CASRGHENEKLFF	TGTGCCAGTAGAGGTCATGAGAATGAAAAACTGTTTTTT
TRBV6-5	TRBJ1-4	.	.	CASRRTPITNEKLFF	TGTGCCAGCAGAAGGACACCCATAACTAATGAAAAACTGTTTTTT
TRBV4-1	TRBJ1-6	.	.	CASSQEAAGWGSPLHF	TGCGCCAGCAGCCAAGAGGCGGCAGGGTGGGGTTCACCCCTCCACTTT
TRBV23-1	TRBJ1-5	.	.	CASSQSAGMGNQPQHF	TGCGCCAGCAGTCAATCGGCAGGAATGGGCAATCAGCCCCAGCATTTT
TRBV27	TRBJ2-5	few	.	CASSFRGSLYQETQYF	TGTGCCAGCAGTTTTAGGGGGAGTTTGTACCAAGAGACCCAGTACTTC
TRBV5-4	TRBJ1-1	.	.	CASSLGGPGQNTEAFF	TGTGCCAGCAGCTTGGGGGGGCCAGGACAGAACACTGAAGCTTTCTTT
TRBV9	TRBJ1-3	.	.	CASSEEGNARGNTIYF	TGTGCCAGCAGTGAGGAGGGAAACGCGCGGGGAAACACCATATATTTT
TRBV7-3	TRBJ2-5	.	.	CASSVKGGSGETQYF	TGTGCCAGCAGCGTAAAAGGGGGTTCGGGGGAGACCCAGTACTTC
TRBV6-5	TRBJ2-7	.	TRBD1	CASRRGQGSDEQYF	TGTGCCAGCAGACGAGGACAGGGTTCGGACGAGCAGTACTTC
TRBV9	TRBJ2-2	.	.	CASSVDGGHTTGELFF	TGTGCCAGCAGCGTAGACGGGGGGCATACGACCGGGGAGCTGTTTTTT
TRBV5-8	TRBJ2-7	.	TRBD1	CASRWDRVTSYEQYF	TGTGCCAGCAGATGGGACAGGGTAACCTCCTACGAGCAGTACTTC
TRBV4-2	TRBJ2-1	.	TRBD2	CASSQGPVGGEDEQFF	TGTGCCAGCAGCCAAGGGCCGGTGGGGGGGGAGGATGAGCAGTTCTTC
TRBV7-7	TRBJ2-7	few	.	CASSLVEGYEQYF	TGTGCTAGCAGCTTAGTAGAAGGCTACGAGCAGTACTTC
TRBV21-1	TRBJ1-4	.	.	CASSPGTGRKNEKLFF	TGTGCCAGCTCGCCCGGGACAGGGCGTAAAAATGAAAAACTGTTTTTT
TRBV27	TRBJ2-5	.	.	CASSLGGTQYF	TGTGCCAGCAGTTTGGGTGGGACCCAGTACTTC
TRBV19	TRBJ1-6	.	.	CASSMALHNSPLHF	TGTGCCAGTAGTATGGCACTGCATAATTCACCCCTCCACTTT
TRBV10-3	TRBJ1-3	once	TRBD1	CAISEYGTGTNTIYF	TGTGCCATCAGTGAATACGGGACAGGGACGAACACCATATATTTT
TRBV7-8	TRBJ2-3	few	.	CASSLPETDPSTDTQYF	TGTGCCAGCAGCTTACCGGAGACAGACCCTAGCACAGATACGCAGTATTTT